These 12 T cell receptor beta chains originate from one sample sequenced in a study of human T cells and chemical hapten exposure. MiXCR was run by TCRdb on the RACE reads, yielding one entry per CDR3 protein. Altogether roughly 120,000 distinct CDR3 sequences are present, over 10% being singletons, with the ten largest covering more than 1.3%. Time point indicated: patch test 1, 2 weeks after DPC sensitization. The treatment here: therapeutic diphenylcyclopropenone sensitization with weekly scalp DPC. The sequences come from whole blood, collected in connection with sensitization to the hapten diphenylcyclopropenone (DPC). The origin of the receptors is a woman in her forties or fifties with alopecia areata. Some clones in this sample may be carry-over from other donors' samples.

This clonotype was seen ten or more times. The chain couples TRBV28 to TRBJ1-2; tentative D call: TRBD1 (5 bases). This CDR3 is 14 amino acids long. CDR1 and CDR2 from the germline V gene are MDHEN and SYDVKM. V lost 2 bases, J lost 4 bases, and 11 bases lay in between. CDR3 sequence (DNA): TGTGCCAGCAGTTTAAACGGCCAGGGCTATGGCTACACCTTC. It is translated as CASSLNGQGYGYTF.

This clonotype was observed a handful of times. CDR3 coding DNA: TGCGCCAGCAGCTTTGGTCCCGTAGCGGGCACAGATACGCAGTATTTT. This translates into CASSFGPVAGTDTQYF. J is TRBJ2-3 and V is TRBV5-1, with D maybe TRBD2 (6 bases). CDR3 length equals 16 residues. Looked up from germline, CDR1 is SGHRS and CDR2 is YFSETQ. V was pared by 2 bases and J by 1 base, with 14 bases between. The complete variable domain, with remaining parts taken from reference TRBV5-1 and TRBJ2-3, reads KAGVTQTPRYLIKTRGQQVTLSCSPISGHRSVSWYQQTPGQGLQFLFEYFSETQRNKGNFPGRFSGRQFSNSRSEMNVSTLELGDSALYLCASSFGPVAGTDTQYFGPGTRLTVL.

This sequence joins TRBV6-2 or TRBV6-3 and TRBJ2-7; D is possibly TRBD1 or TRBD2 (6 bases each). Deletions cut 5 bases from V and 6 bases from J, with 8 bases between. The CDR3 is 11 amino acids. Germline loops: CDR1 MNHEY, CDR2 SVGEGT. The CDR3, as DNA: TGTGCCAGCAGTGGGGGGCGCGAGCAGTACTTC. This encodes CASSGGREQYF.

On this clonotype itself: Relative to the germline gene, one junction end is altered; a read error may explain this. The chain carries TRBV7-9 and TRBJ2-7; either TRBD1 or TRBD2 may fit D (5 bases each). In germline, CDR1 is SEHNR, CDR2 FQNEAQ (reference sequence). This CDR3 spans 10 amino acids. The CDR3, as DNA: TGTGCCAGCAGCCCCGGGACCCCGGACTTC. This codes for CASSPGTPDF.

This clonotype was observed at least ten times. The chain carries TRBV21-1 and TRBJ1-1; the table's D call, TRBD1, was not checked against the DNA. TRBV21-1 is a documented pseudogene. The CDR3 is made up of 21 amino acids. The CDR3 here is CASSKEYRIRDKYTANTEAFF. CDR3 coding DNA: TGTGCCAGCAGCAAAGAATATCGAATCAGGGACAAATACACTGCGAACACTGAAGCTTTCTTT.

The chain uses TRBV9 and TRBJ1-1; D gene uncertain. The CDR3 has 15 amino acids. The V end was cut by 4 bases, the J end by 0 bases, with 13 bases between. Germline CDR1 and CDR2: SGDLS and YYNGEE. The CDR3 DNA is TGTGCCAGCAGCCCCCGTGGAGCTATGAACACTGAAGCTTTCTTT. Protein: CASSPRGAMNTEAFF.

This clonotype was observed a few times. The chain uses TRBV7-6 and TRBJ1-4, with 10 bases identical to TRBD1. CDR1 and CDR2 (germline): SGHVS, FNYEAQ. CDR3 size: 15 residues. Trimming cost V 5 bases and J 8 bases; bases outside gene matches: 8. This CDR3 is CASSAGQGGGEKLFF. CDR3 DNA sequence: TGTGCCAGCAGCGCCGGACAGGGGGGAGGAGAAAAACTGTTTTTT. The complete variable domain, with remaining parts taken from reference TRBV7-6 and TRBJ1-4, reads GAGVSQSPRYKVTKRGQDVALRCDPISGHVSLYWYRQALGQGPEFLTYFNYEAQQDKSGLPNDRFSAERPEGSISTLTIQRTEQRDSAMYRCASSAGQGGGEKLFFGSGTQLSVL.

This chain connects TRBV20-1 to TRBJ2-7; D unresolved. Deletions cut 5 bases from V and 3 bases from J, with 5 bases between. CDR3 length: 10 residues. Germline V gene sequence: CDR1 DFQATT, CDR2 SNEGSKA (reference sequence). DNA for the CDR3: TGCAGTGCTTTCGACTACGAGCAGTACTTC. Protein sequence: CSAFDYEQYF.

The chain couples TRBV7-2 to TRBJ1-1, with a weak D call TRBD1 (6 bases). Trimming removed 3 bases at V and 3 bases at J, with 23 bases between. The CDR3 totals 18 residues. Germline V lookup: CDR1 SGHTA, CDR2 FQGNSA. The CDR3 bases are TGTGCCAGCAGCTTGAGGGGGACGGGCGGGTTTTTACACACTGAAGCTTTCTTT. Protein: CASSLRGTGGFLHTEAFF.

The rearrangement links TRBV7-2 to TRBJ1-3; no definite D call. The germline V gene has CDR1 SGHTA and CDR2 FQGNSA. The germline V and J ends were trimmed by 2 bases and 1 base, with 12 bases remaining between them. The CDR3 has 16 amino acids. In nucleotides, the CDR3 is TGTGCCAGCAGCTTATCCCCTCTGAAATCTGGAAACACCATATATTTT. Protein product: CASSLSPLKSGNTIYF.

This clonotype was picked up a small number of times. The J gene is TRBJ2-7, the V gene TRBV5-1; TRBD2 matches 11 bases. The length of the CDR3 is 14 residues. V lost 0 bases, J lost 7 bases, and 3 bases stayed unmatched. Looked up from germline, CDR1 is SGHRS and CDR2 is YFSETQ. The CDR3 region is CASSLGRLAGEQYF. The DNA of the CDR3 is TGCGCCAGCAGCTTGGGTCGACTAGCGGGGGAGCAGTACTTC.

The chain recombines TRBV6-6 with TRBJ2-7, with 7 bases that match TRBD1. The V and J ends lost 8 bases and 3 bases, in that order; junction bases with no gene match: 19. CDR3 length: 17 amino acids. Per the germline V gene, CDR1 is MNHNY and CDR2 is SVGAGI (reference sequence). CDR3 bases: TGTGCCAGCTCCCGGGACAGCGCCCTTATTACTATCTACGAGCAGTACTTC. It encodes CASSRDSALITIYEQYF.